These T cell receptor beta chains were read from a single sample in a study of blood T cells in healthy people across ages. TCRdb ran MiXCR on the 5' RACE reads and lists one entry per CDR3 protein. The table has more than 800,000 distinct CDR3 sequences, 40% to 55% seen once. The sequenced sample consisted of blood. These receptors all stem from a woman aged 60 to 75 in good health. Each CDR3 is given with its conserved first and last residue. Each record gives: V gene, J gene, clone size, D gene, CDR3 DNA, CDR3 protein. The D gene is left open where the match is weak. Expanded clones are given a class, and other clones once, few, many or no size at all.

TRBV6-2/TRBV6-3	TRBJ2-2	few	TRBD2	TGTGCCAGCAGTTCCGGGCTAGCGGGAAACACCGGGGAGCTGTTTTTT	CASSSGLAGNTGELFF
TRBV6-6	TRBJ1-2	many	TRBD1	TGTGCCAGCATCAACGACAGGGCTAACTATGGCTACACCTTC	CASINDRANYGYTF
TRBV9	TRBJ2-1	NA	TRBD1	TGTGCCAGCAGGATACAGGGGCACTACAATGAGCAGTTCTTC	CASRIQGHYNEQFF
TRBV5-5	TRBJ2-7	NA	NA	TGTGCCAGCAGCTTGGTGGGGCAGGGGATTCCTGGCGAGCAGTACTTC	CASSLVGQGIPGEQYF
TRBV3-1	TRBJ2-7	NA	TRBD1	TGTGCCAGCAGCCAAGAAGGGCCCCGACAGGGTATATACGAGCAGTACTTC	CASSQEGPRQGIYEQYF
TRBV5-1	TRBJ2-2	NA	NA	TGCGCCAGCAGCTTTGGGGACCTTACCGCCGCCGGGGAGCTGTTTTTT	CASSFGDLTAAGELFF
TRBV3-1	TRBJ2-1	NA	NA	TGTGCCAGCAGCCAAGAGGCAGGGGTTGGTGAGCAGTTCTTC	CASSQEAGVGEQFF
TRBV5-1	TRBJ2-5	few	NA	TGCGCCAGCAGCTTGTCCGGGGCCTTTGGGGAGACCCAGTACTTC	CASSLSGAFGETQYF
TRBV9	TRBJ2-1	NA	TRBD2	TGTGCCAGCAGCGTATGGACTAGCGGGAACAATGAGCAGTTCTTC	CASSVWTSGNNEQFF
TRBV2	TRBJ2-4	NA	NA	TGTGCCAGCAGTGAGGGGCCTAAGAGGGCCAAAAACATTCAGTACTTC	CASSEGPKRAKNIQYF
TRBV20-1	TRBJ2-5	NA	NA	TGCAGTGCTAGAGCCCCTAGTTACGTGACCCAGTACTTC	CSARAPSYVTQYF
TRBV12-3/TRBV12-4	TRBJ2-2	NA	TRBD2	TGTGCCAGCAGTCCCATGGCTAGCGGGAACACCGGGGAGCTGTTTTTT	CASSPMASGNTGELFF